This TCR beta chain was identified during a study of blood T cell repertoires in COVID-19. Study details: There were acute and convalescent COVID-19 samples, and they came from the United States, Italy and Spain.

V lost 7 bases and J lost 4, with 13 bases in between. The V gene's germline CDR1 is MNHEY and CDR2 SVGAGI. The CDR3 totals 13 residues. Produced via immunoSEQ multiplex PCR; TCRdb's table is partial and in-frame only. The table shows around 49,000 clones, with 60% to 80% occurring only once. This clone was found a few times. Sequenced input: PBMCs or T cells enriched from blood (not recorded which). The clonotype originates from a woman in her 50s with acute COVID-19. The chain has TRBV6-5 and TRBJ1-2, with D maybe TRBD1 (6 bases). The chain's CDR3 is CASIPDRIYGYTF. The CDR3 DNA reads TGTGCCAGCATCCCGGACAGAATCTATGGCTACACCTTC.